This is a list of T cell receptor beta chains from one sample in a study of cytomegalovirus exposure and HLA in healthy donors. Assay used: immunoSEQ multiplex PCR; TCRdb lists only in-frame clones, some missing. The sample has hundreds of thousands of clones, 87% seen once. Sequencing input: PBMCs. Every receptor here comes from a woman between 18 and 29 years old in good health and CMV-seropositive. Both conserved end residues are part of each CDR3. A D gene is named only where the DNA matches it firmly. Rows give clone size only sometimes, using once, few, many, or a class for an expanded clone.

size,V,D,J,DNA,CDR3
-,TRBV5-6,-,TRBJ1-4,TGTGCCAGCAGCCAAACCATCAGGGGAGCGACTAATGAAAAACTGTTTTTT,CASSQTIRGATNEKLFF
once,TRBV7-9,TRBD1,TRBJ2-7,TGTGCCAGCAGCTATAGACCGGACAGGGGCTCCTACGAGCAGTACTTC,CASSYRPDRGSYEQYF
-,TRBV7-8,TRBD1,TRBJ1-2,TGTGCCAGCAGCTCAATGGTGGGACAGGATGGCTACACCTTC,CASSSMVGQDGYTF
-,TRBV27,TRBD1,TRBJ1-3,TGTGCCAGCAGTCAGGACAGGGGCCCTGGAAACACCATATATTTT,CASSQDRGPGNTIYF
-,TRBV5-1,TRBD2,TRBJ2-1,TGCGCCAGCAGCTTCACTAGCGGGAGTCAAGATGAGCAGTTCTTC,CASSFTSGSQDEQFF
-,TRBV2,-,TRBJ1-5,TGTGCCAGCAGACAGGGTAGCGAAGGACAGCCCCAGCATTTT,CASRQGSEGQPQHF
-,TRBV6-1,TRBD1,TRBJ2-2,TGTGCCAGCATTGACAGGGCGAACACCGGGGAGCTGTTTTTT,CASIDRANTGELFF
-,TRBV10-3,TRBD2,TRBJ2-7,TGTGCCATCAGTGAGAAACTGACTAGCGGGAGGGCCCGGGAGCAGTACTTC,CAISEKLTSGRAREQYF
-,TRBV7-9,-,TRBJ2-1,TGTGCCAGCAGCTTAGAATCTCCTATCTCCTACAATGAGCAGTTCTTC,CASSLESPISYNEQFF
-,TRBV27,-,TRBJ2-7,TGTGCCAGCAGTTCGGGACTGGACTCCTACGAGCAGTACTTC,CASSSGLDSYEQYF
-,TRBV4-1,-,TRBJ2-7,TGCGCCAGCAGCCAAGGGTTAGACGAGCAGTACTTC,CASSQGLDEQYF
-,TRBV28,TRBD2,TRBJ2-7,TGTGCCAGCAGTTTTTCGCTAGCGGGGTTGAGCTACGAGCAGTACTTC,CASSFSLAGLSYEQYF
-,TRBV28,TRBD1,TRBJ2-3,TGTGCCAGCAGTTCCGGACAGGGGACAGATACGCAGTATTTT,CASSSGQGTDTQYF
-,TRBV9,-,TRBJ1-2,TGTGCCAGCAGCGTAGGTCCGGGGATAGGAAACTATGGCTACACCTTC,CASSVGPGIGNYGYTF
-,TRBV19,-,TRBJ1-1,TGTGCCAGTAGTCGGGACACAGATTTCACTGAAGCTTTCTTT,CASSRDTDFTEAFF
-,TRBV7-4,TRBD1,TRBJ2-7,TGTGCCAGCAGACTGGGGCACAGGGGGCGTAGGGCCTACGAGCAGTACTTC,CASRLGHRGRRAYEQYF
-,TRBV5-1,TRBD1,TRBJ2-4,TGCGCCAGCAGCTTCTCCCCGGGACAGGGCGTAGCCAAAAACATTCAGTACTTC,CASSFSPGQGVAKNIQYF
-,TRBV5-4,-,TRBJ1-1,TGTGCCAGCAGCTTGGCCGGGAAGGACCCGAACACTGAAGCTTTCTTT,CASSLAGKDPNTEAFF
-,TRBV18,-,TRBJ1-1,TGTGCCAGCTCACCAAGTCAGGCGGGCACTGAAGCTTTCTTT,CASSPSQAGTEAFF
-,TRBV28,TRBD1,TRBJ2-1,TGTGCCAGCAGTCCAACAGGGGTACTCCGGAATGAGCAGTTCTTC,CASSPTGVLRNEQFF
-,TRBV28,TRBD1,TRBJ1-5,TGTGCCAGCAGTTCCGGACAGGGTTATAGCAATCAGCCCCAGCATTTT,CASSSGQGYSNQPQHF
-,TRBV7-9,-,TRBJ1-2,TGTGCCAGCAGCTCCGGTGTACAGAACTATGGCTACACCTTC,CASSSGVQNYGYTF
-,TRBV28,TRBD1,TRBJ2-3,TGTGCCAGCAGCCTAGGGGGCGAGAAGGCAGATACGCAGTATTTT,CASSLGGEKADTQYF
few,TRBV30,-,TRBJ2-7,TGTGCCTGGGTGGGGGCGGCCTACGAGCAGTACTTC,CAWVGAAYEQYF
-,TRBV2,TRBD1,TRBJ1-5,TGTGCCAGCAGTCCAAACCTCGACAGGGGGGCGAATCAGCCCCAGCATTTT,CASSPNLDRGANQPQHF
-,TRBV6-6,TRBD1,TRBJ1-1,TGTGCCAGCTCGGACAGGGAAGCTTTCTTT,CASSDREAFF
-,TRBV28,-,TRBJ2-1,TGTGCCAGCACCTCAGGGCACGCCCGAAACAATGAGCAGTTCTTC,CASTSGHARNNEQFF
-,TRBV4-1,TRBD1,TRBJ2-7,TGCGCCAGCAGCCAAGTCGGACAGGGCATCTACGAGCAGTACTTC,CASSQVGQGIYEQYF
few,TRBV6-6,TRBD2,TRBJ2-3,TGTGCCAGCAGTTACGGACTAGCGGGAGGGGAGAGAACGCAGTATTTT,CASSYGLAGGERTQYF
-,TRBV7-9,TRBD2,TRBJ2-7,TGTGCCAGCAGCAAAGGGACTAGCGGGATCTACGAGCAGTACTTC,CASSKGTSGIYEQYF
-,TRBV7-9,-,TRBJ1-5,TGTGCCAGCAGCTTCGGGGCGGGGGTTAGACAGCCCCAGCATTTT,CASSFGAGVRQPQHF
-,TRBV12-5,TRBD1,TRBJ2-7,TGTGCTAGTGGTCCTTGGACAGGGAATTACTACGAGCAGTACTTC,CASGPWTGNYYEQYF
-,TRBV6-5,-,TRBJ1-1,TGTGCCAGCAGTTACCTATCCATGAACACTGAAGCTTTCTTT,CASSYLSMNTEAFF
-,TRBV14,-,TRBJ2-1,TGTGCCAGCAGGACACAGGGATCCGATGAGCAGTTCTTC,CASRTQGSDEQFF
-,TRBV29-1,-,TRBJ2-5,TGCAGCGTTGACAGGGTTTGGGCGCTTAAAGGGAAGACCCAGTACTTC,CSVDRVWALKGKTQYF
-,TRBV18,TRBD1,TRBJ2-7,TGTGCCAGCTCATCCAACGACAGGGGCTACGAGCAGTACTTC,CASSSNDRGYEQYF
-,TRBV15,TRBD1,TRBJ1-2,TGTGCCACCAGCAGAGATCCTTCAGGGGGCGATTCGTATGGCTACACCTTC,CATSRDPSGGDSYGYTF
-,TRBV6-1,TRBD1,TRBJ2-7,TGTGCCAGCAGTGAAGCTGAGGCAGGGGGTCCCCACGAGCAGTACTTC,CASSEAEAGGPHEQYF
once,TRBV7-2,-,TRBJ1-2,TGTGCCAGCAGCTTGAGTTGGGCTGACAACTATGGCTACACCTTC,CASSLSWADNYGYTF
-,TRBV27,-,TRBJ1-4,TGTGCCAGCAGTTCCCATTTACCCTTCTACGGGAGTGGGGATGAAAAACTGTTTTTT,CASSSHLPFYGSGDEKLFF
-,TRBV9,-,TRBJ1-1,TGTGCCAGCAGCGTCGACGATCTCAATACAGGGTCTACTTTT,CASSVDDLNTGSTF
-,TRBV4-1,TRBD2,TRBJ2-3,TGCGCCAGCAGCCAAGATAGCGGGAGGACAGATACGCAGTATTTT,CASSQDSGRTDTQYF
once,TRBV6-1,TRBD1,TRBJ2-7,TGTGCCAGCAATATGGGACAGGCCTACGAGCAGTACTTC,CASNMGQAYEQYF
-,TRBV28,-,TRBJ2-7,TGTGCCAGCAGTCCGGAAGGGGTTGGCTACGAGCAGTACTTC,CASSPEGVGYEQYF
-,TRBV5-1,-,TRBJ1-1,TGCGCCAGCAGCGGGCAGGAGAACACTGAAGCTTTCTTT,CASSGQENTEAFF
-,TRBV19,-,TRBJ2-6,TGTGCCAGTAGTAGAATGTCGATGAGACACGGGGCCAACGTCCTGACTTTC,CASSRMSMRHGANVLTF
-,TRBV9,TRBD1,TRBJ2-1,TGTGCCAGCAGCTCGGCAGGGGGAGCGTATAATGAGCAGTTCTTC,CASSSAGGAYNEQFF
-,TRBV11-3,TRBD1,TRBJ2-5,TGTGCCAGCAGCGCGGGACAGGGACGGGAGACCCAGTACTTC,CASSAGQGRETQYF
-,TRBV29-1,TRBD2,TRBJ2-7,TGCAGCGTTGCTCCGGGACGCGGGGGCTACGAGCAGTACTTC,CSVAPGRGGYEQYF
-,TRBV30,-,TRBJ1-3,TGTGCCTGGAGTCTCTCCGGGCCGGGAAAAAACACCATATATTTT,CAWSLSGPGKNTIYF
-,TRBV28,-,TRBJ1-5,TGTGCCAGCATCGCCTCGGGGAGGATTCAGCCCCAGCATTTT,CASIASGRIQPQHF